This TCR beta chain was identified during a study of cytomegalovirus exposure and HLA in healthy donors. The PCR used 60 Vbeta and 13 Jbeta primers. Assay used: immunoSEQ multiplex PCR; TCRdb lists only in-frame clones, some missing. The sample shows over 130,000 clones, just under 85% of them seen only once. The CDR3 runs 13 residues. Trimming took 8 bases from V and 10 from J; bases not matched to a gene: 6. Germline assignment: CDR1 KGHSH and CDR2 LQKENI. Sequenced: PBMCs. This receptor was taken from a man aged 25 to 40 in good health and CMV-seropositive. V and J are TRBV18 and TRBJ2-1; 12 nucleotides line up with TRBD2. CDR3 in amino acids: CASQGLAGQEQFF. CDR3 DNA: TGTGCCAGCCAGGGACTAGCGGGCCAAGAGCAGTTCTTC.